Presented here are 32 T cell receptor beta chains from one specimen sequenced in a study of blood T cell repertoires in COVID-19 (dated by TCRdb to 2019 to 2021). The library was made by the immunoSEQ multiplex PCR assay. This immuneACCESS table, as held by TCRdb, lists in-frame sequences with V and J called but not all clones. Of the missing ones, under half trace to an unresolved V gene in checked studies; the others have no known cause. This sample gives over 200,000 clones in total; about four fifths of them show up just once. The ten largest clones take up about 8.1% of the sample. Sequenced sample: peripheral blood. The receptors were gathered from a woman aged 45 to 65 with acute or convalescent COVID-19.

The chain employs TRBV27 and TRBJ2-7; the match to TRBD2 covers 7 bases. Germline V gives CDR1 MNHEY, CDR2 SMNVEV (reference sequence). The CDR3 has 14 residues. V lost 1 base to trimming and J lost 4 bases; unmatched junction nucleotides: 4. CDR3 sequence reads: CASSLYGGGYEQYF. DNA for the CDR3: TGTGCCAGCAGTTTATATGGGGGGGGATACGAGCAGTACTTC.

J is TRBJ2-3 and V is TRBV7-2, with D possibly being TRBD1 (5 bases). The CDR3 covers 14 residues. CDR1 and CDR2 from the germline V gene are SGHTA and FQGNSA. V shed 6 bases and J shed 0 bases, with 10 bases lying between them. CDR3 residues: CASRVTVSTDTQYF. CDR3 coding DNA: TGTGCCAGCAGGGTGACAGTTAGCACAGATACGCAGTATTTT.

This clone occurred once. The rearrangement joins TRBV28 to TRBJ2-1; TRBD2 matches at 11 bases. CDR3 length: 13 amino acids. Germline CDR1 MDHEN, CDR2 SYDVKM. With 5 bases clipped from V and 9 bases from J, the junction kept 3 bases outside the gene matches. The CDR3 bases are TGTGCCAGCAGTGTTAGCGGGAGGGGTGAGCAGTTCTTC. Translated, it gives CASSVSGRGEQFF.

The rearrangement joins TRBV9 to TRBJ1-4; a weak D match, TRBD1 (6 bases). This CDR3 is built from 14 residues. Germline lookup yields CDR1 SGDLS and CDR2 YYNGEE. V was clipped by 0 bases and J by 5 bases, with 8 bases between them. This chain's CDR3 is CASSVATGNEKLFF. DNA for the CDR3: TGTGCCAGCAGCGTAGCGACAGGAAATGAAAAACTGTTTTTT.

Here the CDR3 reads CASSLDGSGSQPQHF. The DNA for the CDR3 is TGCGCCAGCAGCTTGGACGGGAGCGGGAGTCAGCCCCAGCATTTT. J is TRBJ1-5 and V is TRBV5-1; D remains unclear. This CDR3 is 15 amino acids long. Germline V gene data show CDR1 as SGHRS and CDR2 as YFSETQ. V dropped 0 bases and J dropped 6 bases, with 13 bases sitting between them.

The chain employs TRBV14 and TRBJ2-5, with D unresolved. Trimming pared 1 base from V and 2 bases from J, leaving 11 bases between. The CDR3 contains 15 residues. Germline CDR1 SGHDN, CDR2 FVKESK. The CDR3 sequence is CASSQGSPVQETQYF. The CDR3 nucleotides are TGTGCCAGCAGCCAAGGAAGTCCAGTACAAGAGACCCAGTACTTC.

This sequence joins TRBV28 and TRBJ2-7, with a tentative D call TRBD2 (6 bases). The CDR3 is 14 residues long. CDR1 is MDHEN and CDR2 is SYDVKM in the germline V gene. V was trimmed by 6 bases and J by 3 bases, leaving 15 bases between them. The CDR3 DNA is TGTGCCAGCAGCTTTCCGGGACTGAACTACGAGCAGTACTTC. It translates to CASSFPGLNYEQYF.

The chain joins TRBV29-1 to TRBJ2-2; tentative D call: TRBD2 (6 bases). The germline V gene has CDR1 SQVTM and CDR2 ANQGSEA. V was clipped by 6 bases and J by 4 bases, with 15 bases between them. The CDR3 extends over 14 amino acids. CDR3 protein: CSVAREIATGELFF. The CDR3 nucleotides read TGCAGCGTGGCCCGGGAGATCGCCACCGGGGAGCTGTTTTTT.

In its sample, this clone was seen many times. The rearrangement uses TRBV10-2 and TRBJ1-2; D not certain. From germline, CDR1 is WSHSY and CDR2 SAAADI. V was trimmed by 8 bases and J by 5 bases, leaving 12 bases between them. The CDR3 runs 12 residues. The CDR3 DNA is TGCGCCAGCGAGGGAGTGGAGTATGGCTACACCTTC. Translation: CASEGVEYGYTF.

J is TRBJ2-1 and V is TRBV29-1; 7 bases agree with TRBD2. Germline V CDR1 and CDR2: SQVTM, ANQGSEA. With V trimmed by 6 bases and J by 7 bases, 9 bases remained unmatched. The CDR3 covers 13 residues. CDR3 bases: TGCAGCGTAGAGGGGACTACGGGGAATGAGCAGTTCTTC. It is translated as CSVEGTTGNEQFF.

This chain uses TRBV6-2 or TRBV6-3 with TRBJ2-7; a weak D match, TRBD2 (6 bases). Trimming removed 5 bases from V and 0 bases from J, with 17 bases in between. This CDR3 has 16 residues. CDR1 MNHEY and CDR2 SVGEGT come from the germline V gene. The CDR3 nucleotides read TGTGCCAGCAGTGGAAACCGGGAGAAGGGCTCCTACGAGCAGTACTTC. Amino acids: CASSGNREKGSYEQYF.

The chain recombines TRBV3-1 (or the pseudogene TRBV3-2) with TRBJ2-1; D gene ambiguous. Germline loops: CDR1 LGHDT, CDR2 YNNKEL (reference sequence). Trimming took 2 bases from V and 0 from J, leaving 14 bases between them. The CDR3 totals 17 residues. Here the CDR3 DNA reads TGTGCCAGCAGCCAATCCTTGGGCCCAAGCTCCTACAATGAGCAGTTCTTC. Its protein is CASSQSLGPSSYNEQFF.

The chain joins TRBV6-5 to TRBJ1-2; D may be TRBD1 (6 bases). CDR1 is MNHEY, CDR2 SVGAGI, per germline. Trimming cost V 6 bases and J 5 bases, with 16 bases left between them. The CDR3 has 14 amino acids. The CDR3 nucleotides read TGTGCCAGCAGGCCGGACAGTTTAGGGTATGGCTACACCTTC. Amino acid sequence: CASRPDSLGYGYTF.

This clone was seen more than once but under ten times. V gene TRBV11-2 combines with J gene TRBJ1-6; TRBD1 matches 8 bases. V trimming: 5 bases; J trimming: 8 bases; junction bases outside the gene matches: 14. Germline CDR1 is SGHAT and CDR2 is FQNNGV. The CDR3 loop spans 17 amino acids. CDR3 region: CASSRRGRGLVDSPLHF. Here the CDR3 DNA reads TGTGCCAGCAGCCGTCGCGGCAGGGGGCTGGTGGATTCACCCCTCCACTTT.

CDR3 coding DNA: TGTGCCAGCAGTGTAAGAGGACAGGGGCCGGACGAGCAGTACTTC. Its translation: CASSVRGQGPDEQYF. This sequence joins TRBV27 and TRBJ2-7, with 9 bases fitting TRBD1. The CDR3 has 15 amino acids. V lost 5 bases, J lost 5 bases, and 10 bases stayed unmatched. Germline CDR1 MNHEY, CDR2 SMNVEV (reference sequence).

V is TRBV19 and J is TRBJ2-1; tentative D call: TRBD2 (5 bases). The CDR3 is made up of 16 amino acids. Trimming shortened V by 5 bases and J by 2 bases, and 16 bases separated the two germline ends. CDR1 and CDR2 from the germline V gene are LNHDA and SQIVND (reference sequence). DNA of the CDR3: TGTGCCAGTAGTGCCTACGGGGATGCCACCTACAATGAGCAGTTCTTC. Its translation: CASSAYGDATYNEQFF.

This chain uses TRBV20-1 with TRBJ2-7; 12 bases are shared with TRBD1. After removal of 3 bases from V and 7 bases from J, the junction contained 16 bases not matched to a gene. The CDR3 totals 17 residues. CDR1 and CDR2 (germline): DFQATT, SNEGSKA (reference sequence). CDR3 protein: CSASWDRGRFSGLEQYF. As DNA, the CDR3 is TGCAGTGCTAGTTGGGACAGGGGGCGCTTTTCGGGGCTTGAGCAGTACTTC.

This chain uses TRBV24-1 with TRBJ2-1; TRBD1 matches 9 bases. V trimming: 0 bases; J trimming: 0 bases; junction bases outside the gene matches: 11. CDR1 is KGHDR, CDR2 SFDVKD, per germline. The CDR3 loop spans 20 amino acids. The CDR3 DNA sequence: TGTGCCACCAGTGATTTGCCCGGACCGGGACAGGGAACCTCCTACAATGAGCAGTTCTTC. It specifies CATSDLPGPGQGTSYNEQFF.

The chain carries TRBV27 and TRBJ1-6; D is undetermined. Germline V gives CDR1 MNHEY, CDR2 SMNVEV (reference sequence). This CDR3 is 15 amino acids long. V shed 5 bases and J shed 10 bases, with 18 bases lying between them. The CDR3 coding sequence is TGTGCCAGCAGTCCTCGACCGCCCCGCGGATCACCCCTCCACTTT. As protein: CASSPRPPRGSPLHF.

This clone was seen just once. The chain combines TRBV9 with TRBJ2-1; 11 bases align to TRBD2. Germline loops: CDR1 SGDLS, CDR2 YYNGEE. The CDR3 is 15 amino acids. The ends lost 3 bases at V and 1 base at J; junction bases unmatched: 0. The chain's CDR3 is CASSASGRSYNEQFF. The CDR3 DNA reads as TGTGCCAGCAGCGCTAGCGGGAGGTCCTACAATGAGCAGTTCTTC.

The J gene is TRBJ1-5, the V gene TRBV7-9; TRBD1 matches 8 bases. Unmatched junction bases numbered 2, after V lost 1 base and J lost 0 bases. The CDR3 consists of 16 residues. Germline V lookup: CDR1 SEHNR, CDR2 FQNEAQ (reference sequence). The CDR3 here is CASSLGQGASNQPQHF. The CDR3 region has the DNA TGTGCCAGCAGCTTAGGTCAGGGGGCTAGCAATCAGCCCCAGCATTTT.

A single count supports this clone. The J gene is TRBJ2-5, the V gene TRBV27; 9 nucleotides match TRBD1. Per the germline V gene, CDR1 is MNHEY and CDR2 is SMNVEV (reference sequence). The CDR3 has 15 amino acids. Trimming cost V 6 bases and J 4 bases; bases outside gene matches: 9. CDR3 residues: CASSAGTGRTETQYF. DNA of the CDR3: TGTGCCAGCAGCGCCGGGACAGGGAGGACAGAGACCCAGTACTTC.

The CDR3 sequence: CASGLQTGVQPQHF. The CDR3 DNA sequence: TGTGCTAGTGGTTTGCAGACAGGGGTTCAGCCCCAGCATTTT. The rearrangement joins TRBV12-5 to TRBJ1-5; 8 bases agree with TRBD1. The CDR3 has 14 amino acids. Trimming at V came to 2 bases and at J to 6 bases, leaving 3 bases not matched to a gene. Germline V CDR1 and CDR2: LGHNT, FRNRAP.

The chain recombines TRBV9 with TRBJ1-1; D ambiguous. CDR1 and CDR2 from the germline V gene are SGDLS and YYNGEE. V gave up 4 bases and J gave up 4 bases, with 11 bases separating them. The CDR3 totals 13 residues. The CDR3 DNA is TGTGCCAGCAGCTATGAAGGCGGCACTGAAGCTTTCTTT. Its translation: CASSYEGGTEAFF.

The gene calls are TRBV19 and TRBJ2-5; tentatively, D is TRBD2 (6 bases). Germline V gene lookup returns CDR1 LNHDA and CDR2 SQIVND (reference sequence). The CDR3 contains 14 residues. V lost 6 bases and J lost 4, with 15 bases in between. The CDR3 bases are TGTGCCAGTAGCCGCTACCGGGAGCGAGAGACCCAGTACTTC. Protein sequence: CASSRYRERETQYF.

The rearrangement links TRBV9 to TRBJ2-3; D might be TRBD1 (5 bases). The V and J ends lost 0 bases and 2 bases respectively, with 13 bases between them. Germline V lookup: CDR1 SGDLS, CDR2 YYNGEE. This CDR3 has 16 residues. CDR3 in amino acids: CASSVVGLGDTDTQYF. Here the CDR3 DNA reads TGTGCCAGCAGCGTAGTTGGTCTAGGGGACACAGATACGCAGTATTTT.

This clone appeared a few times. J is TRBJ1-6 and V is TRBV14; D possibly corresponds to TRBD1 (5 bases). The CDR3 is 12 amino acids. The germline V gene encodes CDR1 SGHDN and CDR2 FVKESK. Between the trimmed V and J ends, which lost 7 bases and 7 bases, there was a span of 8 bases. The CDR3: CASTPGNSPLHF. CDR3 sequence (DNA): TGTGCCAGCACCCCAGGGAATTCACCCCTCCACTTT. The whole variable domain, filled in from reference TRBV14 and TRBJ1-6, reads EAGVTQFPSHSVIEKGQTVTLRCDPISGHDNLYWYRRVMGKEIKFLLHFVKESKQDESGMPNNRFLAERTGGTYSTLKVQPAELEDSGVYFCASTPGNSPLHFGNGTRLTVT.

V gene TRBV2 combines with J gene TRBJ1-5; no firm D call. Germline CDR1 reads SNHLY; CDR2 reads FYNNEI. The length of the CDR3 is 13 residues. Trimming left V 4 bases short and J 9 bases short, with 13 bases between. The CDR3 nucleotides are TGTGCCAGCAGTGTGGGGAGAGGAAGGCCCCAGCATTTT. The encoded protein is CASSVGRGRPQHF.

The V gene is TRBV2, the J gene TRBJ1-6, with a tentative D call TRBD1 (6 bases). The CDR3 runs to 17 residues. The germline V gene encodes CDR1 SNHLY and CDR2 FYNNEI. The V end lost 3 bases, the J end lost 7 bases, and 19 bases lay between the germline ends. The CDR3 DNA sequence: TGTGCCAGCAGTGATTTGAGGGGGGGCGCAGAGAATTCACCCCTCCACTTT. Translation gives CASSDLRGGAENSPLHF.

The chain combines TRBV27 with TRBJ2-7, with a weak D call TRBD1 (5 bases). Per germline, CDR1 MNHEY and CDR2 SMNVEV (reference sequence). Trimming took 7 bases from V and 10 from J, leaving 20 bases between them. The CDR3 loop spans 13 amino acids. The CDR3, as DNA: TGTGCCAGCACCTCTTTGGGGCAGACCCCTCAGTACTTC. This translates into CASTSLGQTPQYF.

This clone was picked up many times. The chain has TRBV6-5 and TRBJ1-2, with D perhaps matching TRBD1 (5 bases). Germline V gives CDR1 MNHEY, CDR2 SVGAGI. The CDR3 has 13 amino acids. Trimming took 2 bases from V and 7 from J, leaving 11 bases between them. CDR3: CASSYQGQRGYTF. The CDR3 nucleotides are TGTGCCAGCAGTTACCAGGGTCAGCGTGGCTACACCTTC.

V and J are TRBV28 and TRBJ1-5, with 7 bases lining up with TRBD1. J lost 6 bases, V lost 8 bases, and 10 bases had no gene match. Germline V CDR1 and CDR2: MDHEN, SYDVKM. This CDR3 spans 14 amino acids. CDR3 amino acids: CASLSGTAAQPQHF. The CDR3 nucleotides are TGTGCCAGCCTCTCAGGGACAGCCGCTCAGCCCCAGCATTTT.